The clone carrying this T cell receptor beta chain appeared a few times. Its specificity is unknown. These data are taken from a study of post-analysis software for immune sequencing data. Study background: The disease courses spanned relapsing-remitting, secondary progressive and progressive-relapsing forms of multiple sclerosis.

Overall study findings and caveats: Diversity measured as normalized Chao1 was significantly lower in multiple sclerosis patients than in controls. Strong co-clustering by F measure was evident for samples that had been prepared in the same batch. In patients, TRBV5-6, TRBV5-1 and TRBV20-1 belonged to four or five TRBV segments found more frequently than in controls.

The authors incorporated unique molecular identifiers into the TCR beta cDNA libraries. TCRdb re-called the PCR reads through MiXCR, storing one row per CDR3 protein. The profile covers hundreds of thousands of distinct CDR3 sequences, with 55% to 60% appearing a single time and approximately 11% taken by the ten largest. Trimming cost V 3 bases and J 5 bases, with 14 bases left between them. Germline V CDR1 and CDR2: DFQATT, SNEGSKA (reference sequence). This CDR3 contains 14 residues. The receptor's source is a girl between 2 and 10 years old with multiple sclerosis. The sample consisted of blood. This chain joins TRBV20-1 and TRBJ2-1, with D possibly matching TRBD2 (6 bases). CDR3: CSASWAGSHNEQFF. In DNA form, the CDR3 reads TGCAGTGCTAGTTGGGCGGGATCTCACAATGAGCAGTTCTTC.